This entry lists 24 T cell receptor beta chains sequenced from one sample in a study of shared clonotypes between healthy human individuals. Profiling relied on immunoSEQ multiplex PCR, and the TCRdb table lists in-frame clones only, not all of them. The sample consists of some 1.5 million clones, 95% to 99% of them appearing once. Sequences were obtained from naive CD4+ T cells sorted from blood. Subset denoted: CD45RA+ positively selected. Receptors were obtained from a man aged 25-45 years in good health.

The V call is TRBV9, the J call TRBJ2-1; no clear D gene. This CDR3 has 15 residues. Deletions cut 0 bases from V and 3 bases from J, with 10 bases between. Germline CDR1 SGDLS, CDR2 YYNGEE. CDR3 region: CASSVDAAYYNEQFF. The CDR3 DNA reads as TGTGCCAGCAGCGTAGATGCAGCTTACTACAATGAGCAGTTCTTC.

The chain is built from TRBV14 and TRBJ1-1; 8 nucleotides match TRBD1. Looked up from germline, CDR1 is SGHDN and CDR2 is FVKESK. The CDR3 has 14 residues. Losses at the gene ends were 5 bases for V and 4 bases for J; bases not matched to a gene: 6. The CDR3 coding sequence is TGTGCCAGCAGCGTACACAGGGGGGGCACTGAAGCTTTCTTT. It specifies CASSVHRGGTEAFF.

The chain combines TRBV7-2 with TRBJ2-2; TRBD2 matches at 11 bases. The CDR3 is made up of 18 amino acids. V dropped 1 base and J dropped 5; count of bases not matched to a gene: 9. CDR1 and CDR2 (germline): SGHTA, FQGNSA. The CDR3 here is CASSLVGSGRVGTGELFF. For the CDR3, the DNA is TGTGCCAGCAGCTTAGTTGGTAGCGGGAGGGTAGGGACCGGGGAGCTGTTTTTT.

The CDR3 bases are TGCGCCAGCAGCCAAGATCTGGTAGGCCGCCTCTCTAGGGCTGAAGCTTTCTTT. This sequence encodes CASSQDLVGRLSRAEAFF. The chain recombines TRBV4-3 with TRBJ1-1; D not resolved. V dropped 0 bases and J dropped 6 bases, with 23 bases sitting between them. This CDR3 spans 18 amino acids. Germline V CDR1 and CDR2: LGHNA, YSLEER.

V usage is TRBV5-5 and J usage is TRBJ2-7; 8 nucleotides agree with TRBD2. Germline V gives CDR1 SGHKS, CDR2 YYEKEE (reference sequence). The CDR3 extends over 15 amino acids. Germline trimming cut 2 bases from V and 0 bases from J; bases unmatched to any gene: 4. The CDR3 DNA is TGTGCCAGCAGCTTATATAGCGGGGCCTCCTACGAGCAGTACTTC. It encodes CASSLYSGASYEQYF.

The chain carries TRBV5-8 and TRBJ1-5, with D unclear. Looked up from germline, CDR1 is SGHTS and CDR2 is YDEGEE. This CDR3 has 14 amino acids. The germline V and J ends were trimmed by 2 bases and 1 base, with 7 bases remaining between them. CDR3 in amino acids: CASSFVDSNQPQHF. CDR3 DNA sequence: TGTGCCAGCAGCTTCGTGGACAGCAATCAGCCCCAGCATTTT.

This chain joins TRBV5-8 and TRBJ2-7, with D perhaps TRBD1 (5 bases). Germline assignment: CDR1 SGHTS and CDR2 YDEGEE. The CDR3 runs to 13 residues. V was clipped by 0 bases and J by 3 bases, with 7 bases between them. The CDR3 loop is CASSLAQGYEQYF. The CDR3 nucleotides are TGTGCCAGCAGCTTGGCCCAGGGCTACGAGCAGTACTTC.

Worth noting for this clone: This sample includes further DNA sequences coding for the same CDR3. The chain links TRBV5-1 to TRBJ2-1; TRBD2 matches at 14 bases. CDR1 and CDR2 (germline): SGHRS, YFSETQ. J was trimmed by 7 bases and V by 3 bases; bases with no gene match: 3. This CDR3 is 15 amino acids long. This CDR3 reads CASSSGLAGGNEQFF. The CDR3 nucleotides are TGCGCCAGCAGCTCCGGACTAGCGGGAGGAAATGAGCAGTTCTTC. Variable domain in full (rest from reference TRBV5-1 and TRBJ2-1): KAGVTQTPRYLIKTRGQQVTLSCSPISGHRSVSWYQQTPGQGLQFLFEYFSETQRNKGNFPGRFSGRQFSNSRSEMNVSTLELGDSALYLCASSSGLAGGNEQFFGPGTRLTVL.

The chain has TRBV7-2 and TRBJ2-3; no clear D gene. Deletions cut 4 bases from V and 2 bases from J, with 10 bases between. The germline CDR1 and CDR2 sequences are SGHTA and FQGNSA. This CDR3 comprises 14 residues. CDR3 sequence reads: CASSSRSNTDTQYF. CDR3 nucleotide sequence: TGTGCCAGCAGCTCACGATCTAACACAGATACGCAGTATTTT.

The chain recombines TRBV5-1 with TRBJ2-7; the match to TRBD2 covers 8 bases. Germline loops: CDR1 SGHRS, CDR2 YFSETQ. The J segment lost 5 bases and the V segment lost 3 bases, leaving 4 bases of the junction unmatched. The CDR3 spans 13 residues. CDR3 region: CASSYGTRNEQYF. In nucleotides, the CDR3 is TGCGCCAGCAGCTATGGGACTAGGAACGAGCAGTACTTC.

The V gene is TRBV28, the J gene TRBJ2-7; 8 bases line up with TRBD1. CDR1 is MDHEN, CDR2 SYDVKM, per germline. V lost 7 bases and J lost 3; bases outside the gene matches: 11. This CDR3 is built from 15 residues. CDR3 DNA sequence: TGTGCCAGCACCTCAACTGGACAGGGACGCTACGAGCAGTACTTC. Its protein is CASTSTGQGRYEQYF.

This rearrangement joins TRBV7-6 to TRBJ1-1, with 8 nucleotides matching TRBD1. The CDR3 sequence is 15 residues long. CDR1 is SGHVS and CDR2 is FNYEAQ in the germline V gene. The junction had 8 bases not matched to a gene; V was cut back by 4 bases and J by 4 bases. CDR3 residues: CASSSRTGRPTEAFF. The CDR3 coding sequence is TGTGCCAGCAGCTCCAGGACAGGGCGACCCACTGAAGCTTTCTTT.

This rearrangement joins TRBV18 to TRBJ2-7; maybe TRBD1 (5 bases). This CDR3 has 13 amino acids. The V and J ends lost 2 bases and 9 bases respectively, with 14 bases between them. Per the germline V gene, CDR1 is KGHSH and CDR2 is LQKENI. CDR3 DNA sequence: TGTGCCAGCTCACCAACCGAAGGGGTCGCGCAGTACTTC. It codes for CASSPTEGVAQYF.

CDR3 protein: CASSLGAGGHPDTQYF. CDR3 bases: TGTGCCAGCAGCTTGGGCGCGGGAGGGCACCCAGATACGCAGTATTTT. The rearrangement links TRBV5-6 to TRBJ2-3, with 9 bases lining up with TRBD2. The V and J ends lost 0 bases and 4 bases, in that order; junction bases with no gene match: 6. This CDR3 contains 16 residues. Germline values: CDR1 SGHDT, CDR2 YYEEEE.

This clone was seen just once. V is TRBV27 and J is TRBJ2-5; 7 bases are shared with TRBD1. Unmatched junction bases numbered 22, after V lost 8 bases and J lost 7 bases. Germline V gene sequence: CDR1 MNHEY, CDR2 SMNVEV (reference sequence). The CDR3 totals 17 residues. The CDR3: CASRSFGTDIRRGTQYF. The CDR3 nucleotides are TGTGCCAGCCGCTCCTTCGGGACAGATATTCGTCGGGGGACCCAGTACTTC.

The chain is built from TRBV5-5 and TRBJ2-7, with 7 bases that match TRBD2. Germline-derived CDR1 and CDR2 are SGHKS and YYEKEE (reference sequence). The CDR3 extends over 14 amino acids. V trimming: 7 bases; J trimming: 3 bases; junction bases outside the gene matches: 10. Here the CDR3 reads CASRSRDYSYEQYF. In DNA, the CDR3 is TGTGCCAGCCGATCCCGGGACTATAGCTACGAGCAGTACTTC. Full variable domain (rest looked up from reference TRBV5-5 and TRBJ2-7): DAGVTQSPTHLIKTRGQQVTLRCSPISGHKSVSWYQQVLGQGPQFIFQYYEKEERGRGNFPDRFSARQFPNYSSELNVNALLLGDSALYLCASRSRDYSYEQYFGPGTRLTVT.

V usage is TRBV10-3 and J usage is TRBJ2-7, with 12 bases aligning to TRBD2. The V gene end was trimmed by 11 bases and the J gene end by 7 bases; junction bases not matched to a gene: 21. This CDR3 spans 17 amino acids. The germline CDR1 and CDR2 sequences are ENHRY and SYGVKD. CDR3 nucleotides: TGTGCCGTCACGACTAGCGGGAGCAGGTCACCGTCGGGGGAGCAGTACTTC. This encodes CAVTTSGSRSPSGEQYF.

This chain uses TRBV6-4 with TRBJ2-3, with 14 positions matching TRBD2. Germline CDR1 reads MRHNA; CDR2 reads SNTAGT. This CDR3 has 18 residues. The V segment lost 2 bases and the J segment 0 bases; nucleotides outside the gene matches: 4. The CDR3 nucleotides are TGTGCCAGCAGTGACGGGACTAGCGGGAGTTCAAGCACAGATACGCAGTATTTT. It specifies CASSDGTSGSSSTDTQYF.

The chain is built from TRBV5-1 and TRBJ1-2, with 11 bases fitting TRBD1. The CDR3 contains 14 residues. Germline lookup yields CDR1 SGHRS and CDR2 YFSETQ. V was clipped by 4 bases and J by 8 bases; unmatched bases: 7. CDR3 region: CASSPGQGAWGYTF. CDR3 in DNA: TGCGCCAGCAGCCCAGGACAGGGGGCATGGGGCTACACCTTC.

V is TRBV7-6 and J is TRBJ2-7; 8 nucleotides line up with TRBD1. Germline CDR1 reads SGHVS; CDR2 reads FNYEAQ. The CDR3 length is 15 residues. V shed 5 bases and J 4 bases; nucleotides not matched to a gene: 10. The CDR3 DNA is TGTGCCAGCAGCCCAGGGGGCCTGAAAATATACGAGCAGTACTTC. This encodes CASSPGGLKIYEQYF.

The chain uses TRBV19 and TRBJ2-7, with a possible D match to TRBD2 (7 bases). V lost 3 bases and J lost 7, with 13 bases in between. The CDR3 is 13 residues long. Looked up from germline, CDR1 is LNHDA and CDR2 is SQIVND (reference sequence). The CDR3 sequence: CASSMKQGGEQYF. CDR3 nucleotide sequence: TGTGCCAGTAGTATGAAACAGGGAGGGGAGCAGTACTTC.

The chain links TRBV29-1 to TRBJ2-3, with 8 bases that match TRBD2. The trim removed 5 bases at V and 0 bases at J, leaving 4 bases unmatched. Per the germline V gene, CDR1 is SQVTM and CDR2 is ANQGSEA. The CDR3 extends over 14 amino acids. The chain's CDR3 is CSVTGTRSTDTQYF. For the CDR3, the DNA is TGCAGCGTTACTGGGACTAGAAGCACAGATACGCAGTATTTT.

The chain is built from TRBV28 and TRBJ2-1, with D maybe TRBD2 (5 bases). V was cut by 2 bases and J by 5 bases, with 10 bases left in between. The germline V gene encodes CDR1 MDHEN and CDR2 SYDVKM. The length of the CDR3 is 14 residues. This chain's CDR3 is CASSLRGTNNEQFF. Here the CDR3 DNA reads TGTGCCAGCAGTTTACGGGGAACCAACAATGAGCAGTTCTTC.

The rearrangement links TRBV18 to TRBJ2-7; 11 bases map to TRBD2. Trimming took 3 bases from V and 5 from J; bases not matched to a gene: 3. CDR1 and CDR2 (germline): KGHSH, LQKENI. This CDR3 has 14 residues. The CDR3, as DNA: TGTGCCAGCTCACCCGGGACTAGCGGAGACGAGCAGTACTTC. It yields the protein CASSPGTSGDEQYF.